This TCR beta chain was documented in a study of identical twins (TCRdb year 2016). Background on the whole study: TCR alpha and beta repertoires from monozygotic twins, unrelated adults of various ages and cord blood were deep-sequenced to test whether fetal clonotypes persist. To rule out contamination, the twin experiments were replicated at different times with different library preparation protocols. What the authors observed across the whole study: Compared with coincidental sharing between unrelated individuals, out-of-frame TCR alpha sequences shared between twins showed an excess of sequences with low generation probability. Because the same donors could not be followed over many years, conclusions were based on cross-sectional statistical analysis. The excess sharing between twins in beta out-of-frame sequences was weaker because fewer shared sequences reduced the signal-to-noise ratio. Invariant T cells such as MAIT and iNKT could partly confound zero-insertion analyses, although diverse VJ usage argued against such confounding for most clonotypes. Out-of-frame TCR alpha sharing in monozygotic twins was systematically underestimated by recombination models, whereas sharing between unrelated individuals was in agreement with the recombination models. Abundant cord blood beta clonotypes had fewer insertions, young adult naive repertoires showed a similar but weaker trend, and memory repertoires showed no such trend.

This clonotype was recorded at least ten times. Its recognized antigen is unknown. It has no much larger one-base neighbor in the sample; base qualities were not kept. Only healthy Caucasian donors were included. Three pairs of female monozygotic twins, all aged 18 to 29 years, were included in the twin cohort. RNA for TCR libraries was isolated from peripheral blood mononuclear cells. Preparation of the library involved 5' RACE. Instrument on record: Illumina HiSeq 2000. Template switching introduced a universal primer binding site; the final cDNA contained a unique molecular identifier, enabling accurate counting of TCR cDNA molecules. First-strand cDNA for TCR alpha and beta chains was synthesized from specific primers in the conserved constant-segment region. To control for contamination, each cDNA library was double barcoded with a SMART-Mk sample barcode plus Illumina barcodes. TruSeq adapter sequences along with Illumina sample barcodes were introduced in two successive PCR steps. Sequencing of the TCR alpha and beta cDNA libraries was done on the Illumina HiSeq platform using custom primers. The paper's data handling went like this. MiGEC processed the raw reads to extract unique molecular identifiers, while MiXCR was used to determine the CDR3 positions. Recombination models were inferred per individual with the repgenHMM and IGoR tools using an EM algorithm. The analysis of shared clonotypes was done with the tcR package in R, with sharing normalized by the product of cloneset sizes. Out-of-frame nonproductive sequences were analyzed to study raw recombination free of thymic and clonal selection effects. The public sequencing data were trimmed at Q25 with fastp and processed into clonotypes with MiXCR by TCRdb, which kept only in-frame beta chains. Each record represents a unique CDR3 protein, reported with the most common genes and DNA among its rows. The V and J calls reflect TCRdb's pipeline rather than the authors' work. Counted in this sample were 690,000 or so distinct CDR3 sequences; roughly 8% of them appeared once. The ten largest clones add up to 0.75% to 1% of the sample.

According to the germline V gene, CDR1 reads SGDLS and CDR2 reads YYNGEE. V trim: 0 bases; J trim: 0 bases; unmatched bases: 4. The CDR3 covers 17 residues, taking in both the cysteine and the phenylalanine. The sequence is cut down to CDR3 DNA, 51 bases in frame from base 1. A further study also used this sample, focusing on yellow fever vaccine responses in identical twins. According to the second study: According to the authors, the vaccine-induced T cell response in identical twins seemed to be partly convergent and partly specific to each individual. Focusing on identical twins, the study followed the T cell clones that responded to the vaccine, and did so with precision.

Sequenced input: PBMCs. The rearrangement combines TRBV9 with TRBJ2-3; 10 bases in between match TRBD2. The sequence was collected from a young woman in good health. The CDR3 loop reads CASSVGGAGGSTDTQYF. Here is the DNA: TGTGCCAGCAGCGTAGGTGGAGCGGGAGGGAGCACAGATACGCAGTATTTT.